This T cell receptor beta chain originates from a study of blood T cell repertoires in COVID-19. With V trimmed by 1 base and J by 2 bases, 5 bases remained unmatched. CDR1 is LNHDA and CDR2 is SQIVND in the germline V gene (reference sequence). The CDR3 extends over 15 amino acids. Data came from immunoSEQ multiplex PCR; TCRdb stores just in-frame clones and leaves some out. Among roughly 230,000 clones listed, more than 65% were seen once. This receptor was taken from a man between 50 and 59 years old who had recovered from COVID-19. The chain has TRBV19 and TRBJ2-7, with TRBD2 matching 7 bases. Input material: PBMCs or T cells enriched from blood (not recorded which). CDR3 sequence: CASSIASGSTYEQYF. CDR3 nucleotides: TGTGCCAGTAGTATAGCTAGCGGATCTACCTACGAGCAGTACTTC. The variable domain in full, with the rest retrieved from reference TRBV19 and TRBJ2-7, is DGGITQSPKYLFRKEGQNVTLSCEQNLNHDAMYWYRQDPGQGLRLIYYSQIVNDFQKGDIAEGYSVSREKKESFPLTVTSAQKNPTAFYLCASSIASGSTYEQYFGPGTRLTVT.